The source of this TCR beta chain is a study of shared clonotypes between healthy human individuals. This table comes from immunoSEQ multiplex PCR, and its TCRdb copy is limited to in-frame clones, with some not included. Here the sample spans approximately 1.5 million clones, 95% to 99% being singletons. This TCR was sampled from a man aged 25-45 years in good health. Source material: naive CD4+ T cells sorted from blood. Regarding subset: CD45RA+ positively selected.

The CDR3 DNA reads TGTGCCAGCAGAACTCCGGGGTCCTCTGGAAACACCATATATTTT. This gives the protein CASRTPGSSGNTIYF. V usage is TRBV28 and J usage is TRBJ1-3; D is unresolved. Germline V gene data show CDR1 as MDHEN and CDR2 as SYDVKM. With 6 bases removed from V and 0 bases from J, the gap between germline ends came to 12 bases. This CDR3 comprises 15 residues.